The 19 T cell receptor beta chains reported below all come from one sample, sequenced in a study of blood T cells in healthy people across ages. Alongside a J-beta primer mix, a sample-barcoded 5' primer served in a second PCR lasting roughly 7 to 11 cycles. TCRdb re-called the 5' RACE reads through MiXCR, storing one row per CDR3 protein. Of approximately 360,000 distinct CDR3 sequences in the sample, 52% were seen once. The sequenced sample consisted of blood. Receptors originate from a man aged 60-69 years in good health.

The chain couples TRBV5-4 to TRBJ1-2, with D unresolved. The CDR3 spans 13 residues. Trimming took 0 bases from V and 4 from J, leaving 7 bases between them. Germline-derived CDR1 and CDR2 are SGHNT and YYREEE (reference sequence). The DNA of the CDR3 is TGTGCCAGCAGCTTGGCAGATTCCTATGGCTACACCTTC. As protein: CASSLADSYGYTF.

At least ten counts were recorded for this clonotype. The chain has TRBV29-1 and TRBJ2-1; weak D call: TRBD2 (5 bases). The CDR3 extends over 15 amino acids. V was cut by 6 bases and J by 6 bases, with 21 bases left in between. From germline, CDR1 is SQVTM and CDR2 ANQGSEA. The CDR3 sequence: CSVSLGGGRVNEQFF. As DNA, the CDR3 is TGCAGCGTATCTTTAGGCGGAGGCCGGGTCAATGAGCAGTTCTTC.

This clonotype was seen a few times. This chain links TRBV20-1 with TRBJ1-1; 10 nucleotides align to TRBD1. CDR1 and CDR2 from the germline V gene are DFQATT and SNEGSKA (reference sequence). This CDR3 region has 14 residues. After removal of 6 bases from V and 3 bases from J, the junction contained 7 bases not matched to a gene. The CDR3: CSAQRQGADTEAFF. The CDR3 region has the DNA TGCAGTGCCCAGAGACAGGGGGCGGACACTGAAGCTTTCTTT.

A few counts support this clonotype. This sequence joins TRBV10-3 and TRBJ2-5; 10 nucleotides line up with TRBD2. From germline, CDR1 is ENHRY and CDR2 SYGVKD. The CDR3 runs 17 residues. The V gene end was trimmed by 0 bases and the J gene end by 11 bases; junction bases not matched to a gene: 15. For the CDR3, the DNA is TGTGCCATCAGTGAGTCGTTAGCGGGAGGCTCTATCCCTGAGCAGTACTTC. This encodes CAISESLAGGSIPEQYF.

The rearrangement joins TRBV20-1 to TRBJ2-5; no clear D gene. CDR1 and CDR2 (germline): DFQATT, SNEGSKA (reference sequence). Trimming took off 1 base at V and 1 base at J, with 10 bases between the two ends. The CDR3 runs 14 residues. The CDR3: CSARVLNIQETQYF. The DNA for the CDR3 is TGCAGTGCTAGAGTATTAAATATCCAAGAGACCCAGTACTTC.

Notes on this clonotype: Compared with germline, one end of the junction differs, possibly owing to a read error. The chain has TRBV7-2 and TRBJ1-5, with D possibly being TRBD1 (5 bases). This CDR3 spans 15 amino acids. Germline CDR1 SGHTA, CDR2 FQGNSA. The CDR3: CASSGGREGNHPQHF. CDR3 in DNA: TGTGCCAGCAGCGGGGGAAGGGAGGGCAATCACCCCCAGCATTTT.

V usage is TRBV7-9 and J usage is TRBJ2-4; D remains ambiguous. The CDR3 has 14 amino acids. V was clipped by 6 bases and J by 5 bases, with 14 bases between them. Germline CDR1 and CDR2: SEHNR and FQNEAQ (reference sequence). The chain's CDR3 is CASRPIGPQNIQYF. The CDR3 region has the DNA TGTGCCAGCAGGCCTATAGGCCCCCAAAACATTCAGTACTTC.

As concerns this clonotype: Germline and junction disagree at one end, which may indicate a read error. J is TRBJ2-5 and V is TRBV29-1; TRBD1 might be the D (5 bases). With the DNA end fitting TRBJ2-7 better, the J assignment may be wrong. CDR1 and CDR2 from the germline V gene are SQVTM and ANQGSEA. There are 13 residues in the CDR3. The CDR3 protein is CSVQDMSSFEQYF. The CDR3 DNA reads TGCAGCGTTCAGGACATGAGCTCCTTCGAGCAGTACTTC.

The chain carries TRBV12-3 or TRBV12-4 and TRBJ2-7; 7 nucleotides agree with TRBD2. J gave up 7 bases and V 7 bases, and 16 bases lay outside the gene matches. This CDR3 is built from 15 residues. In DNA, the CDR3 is TGTGCCAGCACCAAGACGGCTAGCGGCCACAATGAGCAGTACTTC. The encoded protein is CASTKTASGHNEQYF.

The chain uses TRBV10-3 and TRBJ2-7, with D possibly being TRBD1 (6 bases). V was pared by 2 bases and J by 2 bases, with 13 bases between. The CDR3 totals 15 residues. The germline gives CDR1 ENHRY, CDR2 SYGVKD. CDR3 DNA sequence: TGTGCCATCAGTGAGGATAGGGGGTCGACCTACGAGCAGTACTTC. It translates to CAISEDRGSTYEQYF.

The CDR3 loop is CASSRLEASSGANVLTF. DNA of the CDR3: TGTGCCAGCTCACGGCTGGAAGCCTCGTCTGGGGCCAACGTCCTGACTTTC. The rearrangement joins TRBV18 to TRBJ2-6; D is unresolved. The CDR3 consists of 17 residues. The germline CDR1 and CDR2 sequences are KGHSH and LQKENI. V lost 4 bases, J lost 1 base, and 14 bases lay in between.

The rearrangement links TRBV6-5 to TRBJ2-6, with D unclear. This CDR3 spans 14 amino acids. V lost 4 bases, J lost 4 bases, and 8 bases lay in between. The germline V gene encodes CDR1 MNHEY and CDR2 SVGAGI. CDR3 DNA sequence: TGTGCCAGCAGTTCGGTAGCCGGGGCCAACGTCCTGACTTTC. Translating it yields CASSSVAGANVLTF.

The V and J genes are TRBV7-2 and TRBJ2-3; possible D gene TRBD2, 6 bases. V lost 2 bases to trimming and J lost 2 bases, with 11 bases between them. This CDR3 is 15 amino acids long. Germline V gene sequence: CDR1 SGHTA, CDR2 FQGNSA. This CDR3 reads CASSLRGLTTDTQYF. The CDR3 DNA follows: TGTGCCAGCAGCTTACGCGGACTAACCACAGATACGCAGTATTTT. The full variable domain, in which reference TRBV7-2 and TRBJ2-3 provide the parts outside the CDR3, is GAGVSQSPSNKVTEKGKDVELRCDPISGHTALYWYRQSLGQGLEFLIYFQGNSAPDKSGLPSDRFSAERTGGSVSTLTIQRTQQEDSAVYLCASSLRGLTTDTQYFGPGTRLTVL.

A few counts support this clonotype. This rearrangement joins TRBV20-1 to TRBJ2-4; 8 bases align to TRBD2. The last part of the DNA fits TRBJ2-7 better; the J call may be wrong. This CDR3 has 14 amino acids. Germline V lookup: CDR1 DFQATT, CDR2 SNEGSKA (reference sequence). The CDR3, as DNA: TGCAGTGCTGCCGGGAGGGGGGTCATTCACGAGCAGTACTTC. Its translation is CSAAGRGVIHEQYF.

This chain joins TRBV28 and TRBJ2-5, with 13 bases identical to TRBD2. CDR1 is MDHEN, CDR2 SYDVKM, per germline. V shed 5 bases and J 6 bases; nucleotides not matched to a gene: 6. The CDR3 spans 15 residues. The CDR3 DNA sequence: TGTGCCAGCAGTCCCGGGACTAGCGGGGATAAGACCCAGTACTTC. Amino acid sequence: CASSPGTSGDKTQYF.

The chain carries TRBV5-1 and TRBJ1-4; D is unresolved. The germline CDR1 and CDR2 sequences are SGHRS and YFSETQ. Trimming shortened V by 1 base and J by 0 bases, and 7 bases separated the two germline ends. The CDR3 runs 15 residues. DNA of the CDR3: TGCGCCAGCAGCTTGTACGGCTCAACTAATGAAAAACTGTTTTTT. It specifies CASSLYGSTNEKLFF.

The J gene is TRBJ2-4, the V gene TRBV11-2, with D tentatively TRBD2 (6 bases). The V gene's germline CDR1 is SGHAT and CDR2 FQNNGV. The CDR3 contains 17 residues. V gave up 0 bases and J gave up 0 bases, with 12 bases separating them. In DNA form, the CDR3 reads TGTGCCAGCAGCTTAGATCCTCCAGCGGGAGCCAAAAACATTCAGTACTTC. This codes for CASSLDPPAGAKNIQYF.

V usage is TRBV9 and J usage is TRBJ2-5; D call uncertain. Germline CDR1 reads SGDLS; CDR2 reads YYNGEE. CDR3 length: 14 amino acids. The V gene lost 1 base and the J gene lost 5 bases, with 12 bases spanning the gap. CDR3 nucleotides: TGTGCCAGCAGCGTATCATCCACGTCTGAGACCCAGTACTTC. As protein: CASSVSSTSETQYF.

The CDR3 here is CASSLEGAGYNEQFF. The CDR3 bases are TGCGCCAGCAGCTTGGAGGGGGCTGGCTACAATGAGCAGTTCTTC. The chain combines TRBV5-1 with TRBJ2-1; TRBD1 matches at 7 bases. Germline CDR1 is SGHRS and CDR2 is YFSETQ. The CDR3 totals 15 residues. V was pared by 0 bases and J by 3 bases, with 3 bases of the junction left unmatched.